This passage covers 17 T cell receptor beta chains from one sample sequenced in a study of control samples from healthy donors and cancer patients. TCRdb's copy holds only in-frame clones and misses some; the assay was immunoSEQ multiplex PCR. The sample lists more than 70,000 clones, approximately 91% occurring once. The specimen sequenced was blood. The source is a woman aged 25 to 39 in good health.

This clone has only one observation. This sequence joins TRBV30 and TRBJ1-5, with TRBD1 matching over 9 bases. The CDR3 is made up of 14 amino acids. CDR1 is GTSNPN and CDR2 is SVGIG in the germline V gene (reference sequence). The ends lost 3 bases at V and 5 bases at J; junction bases unmatched: 5. The CDR3 here is CAWSPGQGDQPQHF. The CDR3 DNA follows: TGTGCCTGGAGCCCGGGACAGGGAGATCAGCCCCAGCATTTT.

The CDR3 DNA follows: TGCGCCAGCAGTGGACAGGGCTCCTACGAGCAGTACTTC. Protein: CASSGQGSYEQYF. The chain links TRBV10-1 to TRBJ2-7, with 7 bases matching TRBD1. Looked up from germline, CDR1 is WNHNN and CDR2 is SYGVQD (reference sequence). The V and J ends lost 4 bases and 0 bases, in that order; junction bases with no gene match: 0. The CDR3 is 13 residues long.

The gene calls are TRBV10-3 and TRBJ1-6; D is perhaps TRBD1 (6 bases). This CDR3 is 13 amino acids long. V lost 9 bases, J lost 8 bases, and 14 bases lay in between. Germline CDR1 reads ENHRY; CDR2 reads SYGVKD. In DNA, the CDR3 is TGTGCCATTAGAACAGGGCTCGATTCACCCCTCCACTTT. Encoded protein: CAIRTGLDSPLHF.

This chain joins TRBV28 and TRBJ2-7; the D gene is possibly TRBD1 (6 bases). V was cut by 5 bases and J by 7 bases, with 21 bases left in between. CDR3 length: 15 residues. Germline V gene lookup returns CDR1 MDHEN and CDR2 SYDVKM. The CDR3 region is CASSPPGTPRDEQYF. CDR3 in DNA: TGTGCCAGCAGTCCCCCCGGGACACCCCGGGATGAGCAGTACTTC.

The V gene is TRBV28, the J gene TRBJ2-3; D remains ambiguous. Deletions cut 5 bases from V and 3 bases from J, with 12 bases between. Germline CDR1 reads MDHEN; CDR2 reads SYDVKM. The CDR3 consists of 14 residues. CDR3 sequence: CASSPRTKTDTQYF. The CDR3 DNA follows: TGTGCCAGCAGTCCCCGGACCAAAACAGATACGCAGTATTTT.

This clone has only one observation. CDR3 sequence: CAWTKTGVNTEAFF. The CDR3 coding sequence is TGTGCCTGGACCAAGACAGGAGTGAACACTGAAGCTTTCTTT. The rearrangement links TRBV30 to TRBJ1-1, with D tentatively TRBD1 (6 bases). This CDR3 contains 14 residues. The ends were cut back, 4 bases at V and 0 bases at J, with 12 bases in the middle. Germline lookup yields CDR1 GTSNPN and CDR2 SVGIG (reference sequence). The whole variable domain, filled in from reference TRBV30 and TRBJ1-1, reads SQTIHQWPATLVQPVGSPLSLECTVEGTSNPNLYWYRQAAGRGLQLLFYSVGIGQISSEVPQNLSASRPQDRQFILSSKKLLLSDSGFYLCAWTKTGVNTEAFFGQGTRLTVV.

This chain connects TRBV18 to TRBJ1-5; 9 nucleotides line up with TRBD1. The CDR3 extends over 14 amino acids. The V segment lost 5 bases and the J segment 2 bases; nucleotides outside the gene matches: 1. Germline CDR1 reads KGHSH; CDR2 reads LQKENI. CDR3 residues: CASSRTGGNQPQHF. CDR3 bases: TGTGCCAGCTCAAGGACAGGGGGCAATCAGCCCCAGCATTTT.

V gene TRBV19 combines with J gene TRBJ2-1; 8 bases fit TRBD1. Germline V CDR1 and CDR2: LNHDA, SQIVND (reference sequence). J was trimmed by 0 bases and V by 5 bases; bases with no gene match: 15. The CDR3 loop spans 19 amino acids. This chain's CDR3 is CASSPRDRIVTSSYNEQFF. CDR3 in DNA: TGTGCCAGTAGTCCACGGGACAGGATCGTTACGAGCTCCTACAATGAGCAGTTCTTC.

The V gene is TRBV6-5, the J gene TRBJ2-7; D assignment may be TRBD1 or TRBD2 (5 bases each). The V gene lost 2 bases and the J gene lost 2 bases, with 13 bases spanning the gap. Looked up from germline, CDR1 is MNHEY and CDR2 is SVGAGI. The CDR3 is made up of 15 amino acids. CDR3 in amino acids: CASSYDYRRTYEQYF. CDR3 nucleotides: TGTGCCAGCAGTTACGACTACAGGAGGACCTACGAGCAGTACTTC.

The chain recombines TRBV12-5 with TRBJ2-1; D possibly corresponds to TRBD2 (6 bases). V lost 0 bases, J lost 8 bases, and 35 bases lay in between. The CDR3 has 22 amino acids. The germline V gene encodes CDR1 LGHNT and CDR2 FRNRAP. CDR3 nucleotide sequence: TGTGCTAGTGGTTTGGTACGAGGCAGGCTGGTCTCTTGGCCGGGAGAGGTGGATGAGCAGTTCTTC. Amino acid sequence: CASGLVRGRLVSWPGEVDEQFF.

The chain couples TRBV6-5 to TRBJ1-1; TRBD1 matches at 9 bases. Germline loops: CDR1 MNHEY, CDR2 SVGAGI. This CDR3 region has 14 residues. J lost 1 base, V lost 7 bases, and 4 bases had no gene match. DNA of the CDR3: TGTGCCAGCACCCGGGACAGGGCGAACACTGAAGCTTTCTTT. Its protein product is CASTRDRANTEAFF.

CDR3 bases: TGTGCCAGCGGGACAGGGGGATATGGCTACACCTTC. Its translation: CASGTGGYGYTF. This chain uses TRBV2 with TRBJ1-2, with 11 bases lining up with TRBD1. The V gene's germline CDR1 is SNHLY and CDR2 FYNNEI. V shed 8 bases and J 5 bases; nucleotides not matched to a gene: 1. There are 12 residues in the CDR3.

This rearrangement joins TRBV7-4 to TRBJ2-7; D is unresolved. Trimming stripped 4 bases from V and 0 bases from J, with 7 bases between. Germline V gene data show CDR1 as SGHVT and CDR2 as SQSDAQ. The CDR3 is 13 amino acids. The CDR3 loop reads CASSSLLSYEQYF. The CDR3 DNA is TGTGCCAGCAGCTCTCTCCTCTCCTACGAGCAGTACTTC.

The rearrangement links TRBV12-3 or TRBV12-4 to TRBJ2-2; no firm D call. Trimming left V 3 bases short and J 8 bases short, with 10 bases between. The CDR3 extends over 13 amino acids. The CDR3 spells CASSLVGVGELFF. The CDR3 coding sequence is TGTGCCAGCAGTTTGGTCGGAGTAGGGGAGCTGTTTTTT.

This clone came up once. This chain joins TRBV23-1 and TRBJ1-2; D unresolved. TRBV23-1 is an ORF, and what it does is uncertain. The V and J ends lost 1 base and 3 bases respectively, with 12 bases between them. The CDR3 covers 15 residues. CDR3 sequence (DNA): TGCGCCAGCAGTCAATATCGAGACACTTACTATGGCTACACCTTC. Translating it yields CASSQYRDTYYGYTF.

J is TRBJ1-6 and V is TRBV19; D gene unclear. Germline loops: CDR1 LNHDA, CDR2 SQIVND (reference sequence). The germline V and J ends were trimmed by 7 bases and 4 bases, with 11 bases remaining between them. The CDR3 is 14 residues long. The DNA of the CDR3 is TGTGCCAGTAAATTGGGTACATATAATTCACCCCTCCACTTT. Residues: CASKLGTYNSPLHF.

This clone has a handful of counts. This rearrangement joins TRBV19 to TRBJ2-5; possible D gene TRBD2, 6 bases. CDR1 is LNHDA and CDR2 is SQIVND in the germline V gene (reference sequence). This CDR3 is built from 14 residues. Deletions cut 3 bases from V and 3 bases from J, with 11 bases between. DNA of the CDR3: TGTGCCAGTAGTATCGGGGACTCCGAAGAGACCCAGTACTTC. Residues: CASSIGDSEETQYF.